These 17 T cell receptor beta chains originate from one sample sequenced in a study of CD8 T cells in ankylosing spondylitis. Broader study findings: What seemed typical of ankylosing spondylitis blood was a TCR beta motif built from 7 or 8 highly homologous variants.

TCRdb re-called the 5' RACE reads through MiXCR, storing one row per CDR3 protein. The table lists hundreds of thousands of distinct CDR3 sequences, 25% to 30% of them singletons. These receptors lack a known antigen. The sequenced material came from blood, either unsorted or a sorted T cell fraction (not recorded which). These receptors all stem from a male donor with ankylosing spondylitis.

This clonotype was seen a single time. CDR3 sequence reads: CASSFRSKYSNQPQHF. CDR3 sequence (DNA): TGTGCCAGCAGTTTTAGATCCAAGTATAGCAATCAGCCCCAGCATTTT. V usage is TRBV12-3 or TRBV12-4 and J usage is TRBJ1-5; D ambiguous. V dropped 3 bases and J dropped 0 bases, with 12 bases sitting between them. The CDR3 sequence is 16 residues long.

The chain carries TRBV3-1 and TRBJ2-7, with 8 bases identical to TRBD2. Germline lookup yields CDR1 LGHDT and CDR2 YNNKEL (reference sequence). The CDR3 runs 16 residues. V gave up 4 bases and J gave up 1 base; unmatched junction bases: 9. The CDR3 reads CASSLLGAGASYEQYF. CDR3 coding DNA: TGTGCCAGCAGCCTCCTGGGAGCGGGAGCTTCCTACGAGCAGTACTTC.

This clonotype was seen a handful of times. J is TRBJ2-1 and V is TRBV29-1; tentatively, D is TRBD1 or TRBD2 (5 bases each). From germline, CDR1 is SQVTM and CDR2 ANQGSEA. The length of the CDR3 is 12 residues. Trimming stripped 6 bases from V and 7 bases from J, with 13 bases between. This CDR3 is CSVQFGTNEQFF. CDR3 coding DNA: TGCAGCGTACAATTCGGGACGAATGAGCAGTTCTTC.

This clonotype was detected only a few times. The V gene is TRBV12-3 or TRBV12-4, the J gene TRBJ1-4, with 7 bases identical to TRBD1. The CDR3 has 16 amino acids. Germline trimming cut 0 bases from V and 8 bases from J; bases unmatched to any gene: 9. The CDR3 loop is CASSLAGQRGVEKLFF. In DNA, the CDR3 is TGTGCCAGCAGTTTAGCGGGACAGCGGGGAGTGGAAAAACTGTTTTTT.

This clonotype has just a few counts. The chain employs TRBV20-1 and TRBJ2-7, with D hard to call. The germline V gene has CDR1 DFQATT and CDR2 SNEGSKA (reference sequence). V shed 5 bases and J shed 2 bases, with 16 bases lying between them. This CDR3 is built from 14 residues. The CDR3 bases are TGCAGTGCTTCCGACTCCCTAGAAACCTACGAGCAGTACTTC. Translation: CSASDSLETYEQYF.

The chain is built from TRBV27 and TRBJ2-5, with D tentatively TRBD1 (5 bases). V lost 6 bases to trimming and J lost 4 bases, with 12 bases between them. This CDR3 spans 13 amino acids. The germline gives CDR1 MNHEY, CDR2 SMNVEV (reference sequence). This CDR3 is CASSPGYRETQYF. CDR3 bases: TGTGCCAGCAGCCCAGGGTACCGAGAGACCCAGTACTTC.

This clonotype was seen only once. This chain links TRBV19 with TRBJ1-1; D not resolved. V gave up 1 base and J gave up 1 base, with 10 bases separating them. CDR1 is LNHDA and CDR2 is SQIVND in the germline V gene (reference sequence). The CDR3 is 15 residues long. In DNA, the CDR3 is TGTGCCAGTAGTATAGTGGAGGTGACGAACACTGAAGCTTTCTTT. Protein product: CASSIVEVTNTEAFF.

This clonotype was counted a few times. This chain links TRBV11-2 with TRBJ2-1; D unclear. Germline assignment: CDR1 SGHAT and CDR2 FQNNGV. V was pared by 2 bases and J by 14 bases, with 10 bases between. The CDR3 totals 11 residues. The CDR3 loop is CASSLSLGKFF. CDR3 in DNA: TGTGCCAGCAGCTTAAGTCTTGGAAAGTTCTTC.

This rearrangement joins TRBV7-2 to TRBJ2-1; D possibly uses TRBD1 or TRBD2 (5 bases each). Germline-derived CDR1 and CDR2 are SGHTA and FQGNSA. This CDR3 is 15 amino acids long. V gave up 4 bases and J gave up 3 bases, with 13 bases separating them. DNA of the CDR3: TGTGCCAGCAGCTCGACCGGGACGTTCTACAATGAGCAGTTCTTC. Translated, it gives CASSSTGTFYNEQFF.

V and J are TRBV4-2 and TRBJ1-2; 8 bases align to TRBD1. Germline CDR1 and CDR2: LGHNA and YNFKEQ. This CDR3 comprises 15 residues. J gave up 1 base and V 4 bases, and 5 bases lay outside the gene matches. CDR3 residues: CASSRGQGLNYGYTF. CDR3 nucleotides: TGTGCCAGCAGCCGCGGACAGGGCCTTAACTATGGCTACACCTTC.

V gene TRBV7-6 combines with J gene TRBJ2-2; 9 positions match TRBD1. Germline CDR1 is SGHVS and CDR2 is FNYEAQ. The CDR3 spans 16 residues. V trimming: 5 bases; J trimming: 7 bases; junction bases outside the gene matches: 11. CDR3 sequence (DNA): TGTGCCAGCAGCCGCTCCGGGACAGGGTTAGGCGGGGAGCTGTTTTTT. Translation gives CASSRSGTGLGGELFF.

There are a few counts of this clonotype. This CDR3 reads CASSYVGADGNQPQHF. In DNA, the CDR3 is TGTGCCAGCAGTTACGTTGGGGCCGATGGCAATCAGCCCCAGCATTTT. The genes are TRBV6-2 or TRBV6-3 and TRBJ1-5, with D perhaps TRBD1 (5 bases). Deletions cut 2 bases from V and 2 bases from J, with 13 bases between. There are 16 residues in the CDR3. The germline gives CDR1 MNHEY, CDR2 SVGEGT.

This clonotype was seen a handful of times. The rearrangement uses TRBV10-3 and TRBJ2-3; TRBD2 might be the D (6 bases). The V end lost 7 bases, the J end lost 2 bases, and 10 bases lay between the germline ends. The CDR3 is made up of 13 amino acids. Germline values: CDR1 ENHRY, CDR2 SYGVKD. The CDR3 loop is CAITRDSTDTQYF. The CDR3 nucleotides read TGTGCCATCACGCGGGACTCCACAGATACGCAGTATTTT.

CDR3 in amino acids: CASSQGTPQFGELFF. CDR3 DNA: TGTGCCAGCAGCCAAGGGACGCCGCAGTTCGGGGAGCTGTTTTTT. The genes are TRBV14 and TRBJ2-2; D uncertain. The CDR3 contains 15 residues. V was clipped by 1 base and J by 7 bases, with 13 bases between them. Germline CDR1 is SGHDN and CDR2 is FVKESK. Supplemented by reference TRBV14 and TRBJ2-2, the full variable domain reads EAGVTQFPSHSVIEKGQTVTLRCDPISGHDNLYWYRRVMGKEIKFLLHFVKESKQDESGMPNNRFLAERTGGTYSTLKVQPAELEDSGVYFCASSQGTPQFGELFFGEGSRLTVL.

This clonotype turned up a few times. V and J are TRBV5-1 and TRBJ1-2; D is undetermined. Per the germline V gene, CDR1 is SGHRS and CDR2 is YFSETQ. Between the trimmed V and J ends, which lost 3 bases and 5 bases, there was a span of 11 bases. The CDR3 totals 13 residues. The CDR3 loop reads CASSSLTEYGYTF. CDR3 bases: TGCGCCAGCAGCTCCCTTACAGAATATGGCTACACCTTC.

This clonotype was seen more than once but under ten times. The CDR3, as DNA: TGTGCCAGCAGCTTAGCGGGAGTTGTCTACAATGAGCAGTTCTTC. Encoded protein: CASSLAGVVYNEQFF. V usage is TRBV7-2 and J usage is TRBJ2-1; TRBD2 might be the D (5 bases). CDR3 size: 15 residues. Between the trimmed V and J ends, which lost 0 bases and 3 bases, there was a span of 9 bases. CDR1 is SGHTA, CDR2 FQGNSA, per germline.

The V gene is TRBV20-1, the J gene TRBJ1-1; D not certain. Germline loops: CDR1 DFQATT, CDR2 SNEGSKA (reference sequence). With 0 bases removed from V and 8 bases from J, the gap between germline ends came to 25 bases. The CDR3 has 17 residues. The CDR3 bases are TGCAGTGCTAGAGAAGTAGTGACCTTGGAAGACGGGAAAGAAGCTTTCTTT. Translation: CSAREVVTLEDGKEAFF.